This T cell receptor beta chain is drawn from a study of molecular identifiers for immune sequencing clone quantification. Whole-study results and caveats: Barcodes shared by identical TCR molecules could lead to underestimated sizes of highly expanded clones. The study found clones above 20 RNA copies held over 99% of effector molecules and under 1% in naive cells.

Germline CDR1 and CDR2: KGHSH and LQKENI. With 9 bases removed from V and 0 bases from J, the gap between germline ends came to 17 bases. The CDR3 runs 15 residues. To note about this clonotype: Its matching antigen is unknown.

Naive CD8 T cells were sorted, and the gate applied was CD8+CD4-CCR7+CD45RA+. TCRdb ran MiXCR on the PCR reads and lists one entry per CDR3 protein. The sample comprises 250,000 to 350,000 distinct CDR3 sequences, 20% to 25% of which are singletons, and 0.7% to 0.9% rests with the top ten. The sequence was collected from a human donor in good health. Some libraries in this study had Jurkat cell RNA spiked in. Material: naive CD8+ T cells from blood, with Jurkat cell RNA spiked in. Subset defined: FACS-sorted CD8+CD4-CCR7+CD45RA+ naive T cells. The chain has TRBV18 and TRBJ1-2, with TRBD1 as a possible D gene (5 bases). This chain's CDR3 is CASYRTDDSNYGYTF. The DNA of the CDR3 is TGTGCCAGTTACAGGACGGACGATTCTAACTATGGCTACACCTTC.